Below, 10 T cell receptor beta chains from the same sample are listed, as sequenced in a study of cytomegalovirus exposure and HLA in healthy donors. Both 60 Vbeta primers and 13 Jbeta primers went into the PCR. The protocol was immunoSEQ multiplex PCR, while the TCRdb copy is restricted to in-frame clones and leaves out a portion. The sample has more than 130,000 clones, around 77% seen once. The specimen was PBMCs. These receptors were taken from a woman between 45 and 65 years old in good health and CMV-seronegative.

The rearrangement uses TRBV19 and TRBJ1-1, with 8 nucleotides matching TRBD1. V trimming: 6 bases; J trimming: 7 bases; junction bases outside the gene matches: 7. This CDR3 spans 13 amino acids. Germline V CDR1 and CDR2: LNHDA, SQIVND (reference sequence). The CDR3 sequence: CASRNRGESEAFF. The CDR3 DNA reads TGTGCCAGTAGGAACAGGGGGGAGAGTGAAGCTTTCTTT.

This clone was seen a few times. This chain joins TRBV10-3 and TRBJ1-3; D is ambiguous. Between the trimmed V and J ends, which lost 10 bases and 4 bases, there was a span of 8 bases. This CDR3 comprises 11 residues. The V gene's germline CDR1 is ENHRY and CDR2 SYGVKD. CDR3: CATGEGNTIYF. In nucleotides, the CDR3 is TGTGCCACCGGAGAGGGAAACACCATATATTTT.

The chain employs TRBV5-4 and TRBJ2-7; 8 bases fit TRBD2. The CDR3 has 14 amino acids. Germline CDR1 and CDR2: SGHNT and YYREEE (reference sequence). The V segment lost 0 bases and the J segment 4 bases; nucleotides outside the gene matches: 3. CDR3 DNA sequence: TGTGCCAGCAGCTTGGCGGGGGGGGTTTACGAGCAGTACTTC. It is translated as CASSLAGGVYEQYF.

The CDR3 sequence: CASRGGNSPLHF. CDR3 in DNA: TGTGCCAGCAGAGGAGGGAATTCACCCCTCCACTTT. This chain links TRBV27 with TRBJ1-6; D gene uncertain. With 6 bases removed from V and 7 bases from J, the gap between germline ends came to 7 bases. Germline V CDR1 and CDR2: MNHEY, SMNVEV (reference sequence). This CDR3 is 12 amino acids long.

V usage is TRBV2 and J usage is TRBJ1-5, with D unclear. In germline, CDR1 is SNHLY, CDR2 FYNNEI. Trimming stripped 3 bases from V and 11 bases from J, with 14 bases between. The CDR3 is made up of 13 amino acids. The CDR3 DNA is TGTGCCAGCAGTGAGATCAGATCAACAGCCCAGCATTTT. Amino acid sequence: CASSEIRSTAQHF.

J is TRBJ2-1 and V is TRBV11-3; 7 nucleotides match TRBD1. The junction had 0 bases not matched to a gene; V was cut back by 0 bases and J by 1 base. Germline lookup yields CDR1 SGHNT and CDR2 YENEEA. CDR3 length equals 15 residues. In DNA, the CDR3 is TGTGCCAGCAGCTTAGACAGGGGGTCCTACAATGAGCAGTTCTTC. It specifies CASSLDRGSYNEQFF. Looking up the rest from reference TRBV11-3 and TRBJ2-1 gives the full variable domain: EAGVVQSPRYKIIEKKQPVAFWCNPISGHNTLYWYLQNLGQGPELLIRYENEEAVDDSQLPKDRFSAERLKGVDSTLKIQPAELGDSAVYLCASSLDRGSYNEQFFGPGTRLTVL.

The chain recombines TRBV6-1 with TRBJ1-2, with 10 bases identical to TRBD1. CDR3 length equals 15 residues. Germline loops: CDR1 MNHNS, CDR2 SASEGT. The V and J ends lost 5 bases and 4 bases, in that order; junction bases with no gene match: 7. DNA of the CDR3: TGTGCCAGCAGTACCGGGACAGGGGCGAGCTATGGCTACACCTTC. The encoded protein is CASSTGTGASYGYTF.

The genes are TRBV27 and TRBJ2-1, with 11 bases matching TRBD2. V dropped 6 bases and J dropped 3; count of bases not matched to a gene: 7. Germline V gene sequence: CDR1 MNHEY, CDR2 SMNVEV (reference sequence). The CDR3 spans 16 residues. CDR3 residues: CASRTLAGGLYNEQFF. Here the CDR3 DNA reads TGTGCCAGCAGAACCCTAGCGGGGGGACTCTACAATGAGCAGTTCTTC.

The V gene is TRBV19, the J gene TRBJ1-1; 8 bases align to TRBD1. V lost 10 bases, J lost 6 bases, and 4 bases stayed unmatched. In germline, CDR1 is LNHDA, CDR2 SQIVND (reference sequence). The CDR3 contains 11 residues. CDR3 nucleotide sequence: TGTGCCACCGGACAGGGACCTGAAGCTTTCTTT. Amino acid sequence: CATGQGPEAFF.

The rearrangement links TRBV7-9 to TRBJ1-4; 7 positions match TRBD1. Germline V CDR1 and CDR2: SEHNR, FQNEAQ (reference sequence). The V gene end was trimmed by 1 base and the J gene end by 4 bases; junction bases not matched to a gene: 6. The CDR3 has 16 residues. The CDR3 region has the DNA TGTGCCAGCAGCTTAGAGGGGGCTGTTGTTAATGAAAAACTGTTTTTT. It translates to CASSLEGAVVNEKLFF.